These 20 T cell receptor beta chains share one sample of origin, sequenced in a study of control samples from healthy donors and cancer patients. Produced via immunoSEQ multiplex PCR; TCRdb's table is partial and in-frame only. The table includes 100,000 to 150,000 clones, roughly 87% detected once. Input material: blood. The receptors derive from a man aged 18 to 29 in good health.

This rearrangement joins TRBV30 to TRBJ2-1; a possible D gene is TRBD1 (5 bases). There are 15 residues in the CDR3. Germline V lookup: CDR1 GTSNPN, CDR2 SVGIG (reference sequence). Trimming cost V 1 base and J 5 bases, with 15 bases left between them. In nucleotides, the CDR3 is TGTGCCTGGAGTGGGGTCACCAAAGGGGACAATGAGCAGTTCTTC. This sequence encodes CAWSGVTKGDNEQFF.

This chain connects TRBV30 to TRBJ1-1, with D maybe TRBD1 (5 bases). V lost 6 bases, J lost 7 bases, and 12 bases lay in between. There are 11 residues in the CDR3. Germline CDR1 is GTSNPN and CDR2 is SVGIG (reference sequence). Here the CDR3 reads CACTDTLEAFF. The CDR3, as DNA: TGTGCCTGCACGGACACCCTTGAAGCTTTCTTT.

This clone was seen once. This rearrangement joins TRBV3-1 (or the pseudogene TRBV3-2) to TRBJ1-6, with D perhaps matching TRBD1 (5 bases). The V gene lost 3 bases and the J gene lost 6 bases, with 18 bases spanning the gap. CDR1 and CDR2 (germline): LGHDT, YNNKEL (reference sequence). This CDR3 comprises 17 residues. The DNA of the CDR3 is TGTGCCAGCAGCCAGGGACCTGGGGCAGGGTTTAATTCACCCCTCCACTTT. Protein product: CASSQGPGAGFNSPLHF.

The rearrangement links TRBV5-8 to TRBJ2-7, with D tentatively TRBD2 (6 bases). The CDR3 runs to 12 residues. Germline CDR1 SGHTS, CDR2 YDEGEE. Trimming shortened V by 0 bases and J by 12 bases, and 13 bases separated the two germline ends. CDR3 in DNA: TGTGCCAGCAGCTTGGTTGGGGGGTTCCCGTACTTC. This sequence encodes CASSLVGGFPYF.

The chain carries TRBV7-9 and TRBJ2-1; 9 positions match TRBD1. V dropped 3 bases and J dropped 7; count of bases not matched to a gene: 13. This CDR3 region has 17 residues. Looked up from germline, CDR1 is SEHNR and CDR2 is FQNEAQ (reference sequence). The CDR3 protein is CASSFLDRGGVGNEQFF. CDR3 nucleotide sequence: TGTGCCAGCAGCTTCCTGGACAGGGGAGGTGTTGGGAATGAGCAGTTCTTC.

The chain employs TRBV7-2 and TRBJ1-1; D is undetermined. The CDR3 runs to 14 residues. The ends were cut back, 4 bases at V and 2 bases at J, with 11 bases in the middle. Germline V gene data show CDR1 as SGHTA and CDR2 as FQGNSA. The CDR3 region has the DNA TGTGCCAGCAGCTATAGACTCAGAAACACTGAAGCTTTCTTT. As protein: CASSYRLRNTEAFF.

This clone was observed a few times. The chain employs TRBV28 and TRBJ2-1, with 8 bases aligning to TRBD2. J gave up 7 bases and V 5 bases, and 16 bases lay outside the gene matches. The CDR3 has 17 amino acids. Germline assignment: CDR1 MDHEN and CDR2 SYDVKM. The CDR3 DNA follows: TGTGCCAGCAGTCCTTACCCCCAGAGCGGGAGATGGAATGAGCAGTTCTTC. Protein product: CASSPYPQSGRWNEQFF.

The V gene is TRBV10-3, the J gene TRBJ2-7, with a possible D match to TRBD1 (6 bases). The V end lost 6 bases, the J end lost 1 base, and 16 bases lay between the germline ends. CDR1 and CDR2 from the germline V gene are ENHRY and SYGVKD. This CDR3 is 15 amino acids long. This CDR3 is CAIRTDKQGSYEQYF. The CDR3 bases are TGTGCCATCAGAACGGACAAGCAGGGGTCCTACGAGCAGTACTTC.

This clone was observed a few times. The chain employs TRBV27 and TRBJ2-7; D possibly matches TRBD1 or TRBD2 (5 bases each). This CDR3 comprises 13 residues. The V end was cut by 5 bases, the J end by 3 bases, with 11 bases between. Germline CDR1 and CDR2: MNHEY and SMNVEV (reference sequence). CDR3 amino acids: CASSPWGNYEQYF. CDR3 bases: TGTGCCAGCAGTCCCTGGGGGAACTACGAGCAGTACTTC.

CDR3 coding DNA: TGTGCCAGCGCCCGGACGCCCGGTTCGAACAATGAGCAGTTCTTC. Protein product: CASARTPGSNNEQFF. The chain carries TRBV5-6 and TRBJ2-1; unclear D gene. CDR3 size: 15 residues. Per the germline V gene, CDR1 is SGHDT and CDR2 is YYEEEE. Between the trimmed V and J ends, which lost 7 bases and 5 bases, there was a span of 19 bases.

This chain connects TRBV6-6 to TRBJ2-1, with 11 bases identical to TRBD1. The germline V gene has CDR1 MNHNY and CDR2 SVGAGI (reference sequence). Trimming removed 2 bases from V and 8 bases from J; junction bases left unmatched: 2. The CDR3 is 14 residues long. The CDR3 DNA reads TGTGCCAGCAGTTACCCGGGACAGGGGGATGAGCAGTTCTTC. Translation gives CASSYPGQGDEQFF.

The V call is TRBV18, the J call TRBJ1-3; D gene unclear. The CDR3 is 15 residues long. The V gene lost 3 bases and the J gene lost 0 bases, with 9 bases spanning the gap. The germline V gene has CDR1 KGHSH and CDR2 LQKENI. The CDR3 sequence is CASSPRTVSGNTIYF. CDR3 sequence (DNA): TGTGCCAGCTCACCGCGGACTGTCTCTGGAAACACCATATATTTT.

The chain carries TRBV10-2 and TRBJ2-2; D gene uncertain. Germline assignment: CDR1 WSHSY and CDR2 SAAADI. The CDR3 spans 13 residues. The V end lost 4 bases, the J end lost 3 bases, and 6 bases lay between the germline ends. DNA for the CDR3: TGCGCCAGCAGTGGACTCTACACCGGGGAGCTGTTTTTT. Translation: CASSGLYTGELFF.

The chain employs TRBV19 and TRBJ2-5; D is tentatively TRBD1 or TRBD2 (5 bases each). Germline V lookup: CDR1 LNHDA, CDR2 SQIVND (reference sequence). The CDR3 length is 16 residues. V dropped 5 bases and J dropped 5 bases, with 21 bases sitting between them. The CDR3 bases are TGTGCCAGTAGTTCCCCGCCAGGGAGTGTAATGGAGACCCAGTACTTC. Translated, it gives CASSSPPGSVMETQYF.

This chain links TRBV18 with TRBJ1-1, with D possibly matching TRBD1 (6 bases). This CDR3 spans 14 amino acids. Trimming stripped 5 bases from V and 2 bases from J, with 12 bases between. Germline CDR1 reads KGHSH; CDR2 reads LQKENI. In DNA form, the CDR3 reads TGTGCCAGCTCAACCGACAGGACAAACACTGAAGCTTTCTTT. As protein: CASSTDRTNTEAFF.

This chain uses TRBV28 with TRBJ1-5; TRBD1 matches at 10 bases. J lost 4 bases, V lost 4 bases, and 7 bases had no gene match. Per the germline V gene, CDR1 is MDHEN and CDR2 is SYDVKM. This CDR3 comprises 16 residues. CDR3 bases: TGTGCCAGCAGTTATTCCCCGGGACAGGGGAATCAGCCCCAGCATTTT. As protein: CASSYSPGQGNQPQHF.

The chain recombines TRBV3-1 (or the pseudogene TRBV3-2) with TRBJ2-7, with TRBD2 matching 10 bases. CDR3 length: 17 amino acids. The V and J ends lost 0 bases and 1 base, in that order; junction bases with no gene match: 6. Germline V gene sequence: CDR1 LGHDT, CDR2 YNNKEL (reference sequence). The CDR3 nucleotides read TGTGCCAGCAGCCAAGATTTGAGCGGGAGGGGGTCCTACGAGCAGTACTTC. Encoded protein: CASSQDLSGRGSYEQYF.

The V and J genes are TRBV27 and TRBJ2-2; D possibly corresponds to TRBD2 (5 bases). The V gene's germline CDR1 is MNHEY and CDR2 SMNVEV (reference sequence). The CDR3 sequence is 23 residues long. Trimming removed 4 bases at V and 0 bases at J, with 33 bases between. The CDR3 nucleotides are TGTGCCAGCAGTTCACCCGGGGTTTCCTCCCTACCCCCCCATCCCACGAACACCGGGGAGCTGTTTTTT. This gives the protein CASSSPGVSSLPPHPTNTGELFF.

This chain links TRBV10-3 with TRBJ1-6; a possible D gene is TRBD1 (5 bases). V lost 10 bases to trimming and J lost 7 bases, with 23 bases between them. The CDR3 contains 16 residues. Germline assignment: CDR1 ENHRY and CDR2 SYGVKD. This CDR3 reads CATKVGTDLGNSPLHF. CDR3 nucleotide sequence: TGTGCCACAAAAGTCGGGACCGACCTAGGAAATTCACCCCTCCACTTT.

The chain uses TRBV11-2 and TRBJ2-5; 7 bases are shared with TRBD1. This CDR3 has 13 residues. Germline V gene data show CDR1 as SGHAT and CDR2 as FQNNGV. Trimming cost V 4 bases and J 5 bases; bases outside gene matches: 4. In DNA form, the CDR3 reads TGTGCCAGCAGCTCCGACAGGGAGGAGACCCAGTACTTC. Translating gives CASSSDREETQYF.